This T cell receptor (beta chain) was recorded in a study of cytomegalovirus exposure and HLA in healthy donors. In the PCR, 60 Vbeta and 13 Jbeta primers were used. Generated by immunoSEQ multiplex PCR, the TCRdb table keeps only in-frame clones and is missing some. The sample shows 96,000 or so clones, and roughly 3% sits with its ten largest clones. From germline, CDR1 is SGHDT and CDR2 YYEEEE. CDR3 length: 14 residues. V shed 3 bases and J 9 bases; nucleotides not matched to a gene: 5. This receptor was identified in a woman aged 25 to 39 in good health and CMV-seronegative. The genes are TRBV5-6 and TRBJ2-1, with 11 bases that match TRBD1. The source material was PBMCs. In DNA, the CDR3 is TGTGCCAGCAGCTCGGACAGGGGGCTGGGTGAGCAGTTCTTC. Protein: CASSSDRGLGEQFF.